The 14 T cell receptor beta chains presented below share a single source sample, sequenced in a study of blood T cell repertoires in COVID-19. Sequencing was performed with immunoSEQ multiplex PCR; in TCRdb, only in-frame clones are kept and a portion is missing. The data show roughly 150,000 clones, about four fifths seen once. Sequenced input: peripheral blood. The receptors stem from a woman older than 75 with acute or convalescent COVID-19.

The V gene is TRBV24-1, the J gene TRBJ1-5, with 10 positions matching TRBD1. Germline V gives CDR1 KGHDR, CDR2 SFDVKD. Germline trimming cut 3 bases from V and 7 bases from J; bases unmatched to any gene: 8. The CDR3 is 16 residues long. The CDR3 DNA follows: TGTGCCACCAGTGATACCGGGACAGGGGAAGAACAGCCCCAGCATTTT. Translating gives CATSDTGTGEEQPQHF.

V is TRBV30 and J is TRBJ1-5; maybe TRBD1 (5 bases). The V gene lost 1 base and the J gene lost 7 bases, with 14 bases spanning the gap. The CDR3 has 14 amino acids. From germline, CDR1 is GTSNPN and CDR2 SVGIG (reference sequence). The CDR3 sequence is CAWSGENRRQPQHF. The CDR3 DNA is TGTGCCTGGAGTGGTGAAAACAGGCGGCAGCCCCAGCATTTT.

The chain joins TRBV18 to TRBJ2-3; D not certain. V was trimmed by 3 bases and J by 6 bases, leaving 7 bases between them. The germline V gene has CDR1 KGHSH and CDR2 LQKENI. There are 12 residues in the CDR3. DNA of the CDR3: TGTGCCAGCTCACCGGTTGAGGATACGCAGTATTTT. Its protein product is CASSPVEDTQYF.

CDR3 loop: CASSPPGGRGYGYTF. The CDR3 nucleotides read TGTGCCAGCAGTCCGCCCGGGGGGAGAGGATATGGCTACACCTTC. V and J are TRBV6-5 and TRBJ1-2; the D gene is possibly TRBD1 (5 bases). V gave up 5 bases and J gave up 5 bases, with 18 bases separating them. The CDR3 loop spans 15 amino acids. CDR1 is MNHEY and CDR2 is SVGAGI in the germline V gene.

DNA for the CDR3: TGTGCCAGCAGCCCCCTGGCGGATCAGCCCCAGCATTTT. Its protein product is CASSPLADQPQHF. The gene calls are TRBV7-9 and TRBJ1-5; D unclear. The CDR3 runs to 13 residues. The V end was cut by 5 bases, the J end by 5 bases, with 10 bases between. CDR1 and CDR2 from the germline V gene are SEHNR and FQNEAQ (reference sequence).

V and J are TRBV28 and TRBJ1-6; 8 bases fit TRBD1. This CDR3 contains 14 residues. The junction had 12 bases not matched to a gene; V was cut back by 11 bases and J by 9 bases. CDR1 MDHEN and CDR2 SYDVKM come from the germline V gene. Here the CDR3 reads CAVNERTGSSPLHF. CDR3 coding DNA: TGTGCCGTCAACGAACGGACAGGGAGTTCACCCCTCCACTTT.

The chain is built from TRBV18 and TRBJ1-5, with D perhaps matching TRBD1 (5 bases). The V gene lost 3 bases and the J gene lost 11 bases, with 11 bases spanning the gap. Germline values: CDR1 KGHSH, CDR2 LQKENI. The CDR3 runs 12 residues. The CDR3 is CASSPAGGAQHF. Here the CDR3 DNA reads TGTGCCAGCTCACCGGCCGGAGGGGCCCAGCATTTT.

The chain carries TRBV28 and TRBJ2-7; D perhaps matches TRBD2 (6 bases). Germline lookup yields CDR1 MDHEN and CDR2 SYDVKM. This CDR3 comprises 16 residues. Trimming took 6 bases from V and 3 from J, leaving 21 bases between them. CDR3 in amino acids: CASSSLFGHGSYEQYF. In nucleotides, the CDR3 is TGTGCCAGCAGCTCCCTGTTTGGACACGGGAGCTACGAGCAGTACTTC. Together with reference TRBV28 and TRBJ2-7, the CDR3 gives the full variable domain: DVKVTQSSRYLVKRTGEKVFLECVQDMDHENMFWYRQDPGLGLRLIYFSYDVKMKEKGDIPEGYSVSREKKERFSLILESASTNQTSMYLCASSSLFGHGSYEQYFGPGTRLTVT.

The sample holds a few counts of this clone. V and J are TRBV3-1 (or the pseudogene TRBV3-2) and TRBJ1-6; 9 bases are a match to TRBD1. CDR1 LGHDT and CDR2 YNNKEL come from the germline V gene (reference sequence). Losses at the gene ends were 3 bases for V and 9 bases for J; bases not matched to a gene: 15. There are 18 residues in the CDR3. CDR3 nucleotide sequence: TGTGCCAGCAGCCAGATGGGACAGGGTACGTCGGGTAGTTCACCCCTCCACTTT. Protein sequence: CASSQMGQGTSGSSPLHF.

The rearrangement links TRBV28 to TRBJ2-1; unclear D gene. Germline V gives CDR1 MDHEN, CDR2 SYDVKM. The CDR3 runs 15 residues. Trimming removed 3 bases from V and 0 bases from J, with 9 bases in between. CDR3 nucleotides: TGTGCCAGCAGTTTTACCTCGGGCTCCTACAATGAGCAGTTCTTC. This encodes CASSFTSGSYNEQFF.

This sequence joins TRBV5-1 and TRBJ2-1; a possible D gene is TRBD1 (5 bases). The germline CDR1 and CDR2 sequences are SGHRS and YFSETQ. CDR3 length: 14 amino acids. Trimming cost V 2 bases and J 8 bases, with 14 bases left between them. The CDR3 is CASSFLPVQDEQFF. The CDR3, as DNA: TGCGCCAGCAGCTTTCTCCCAGTACAGGATGAGCAGTTCTTC.

The sample holds one count of this clone. The V gene is TRBV29-1, the J gene TRBJ2-7, with 8 positions matching TRBD1. The length of the CDR3 is 14 residues. J gave up 0 bases and V 5 bases, and 6 bases lay outside the gene matches. Germline CDR1 reads SQVTM; CDR2 reads ANQGSEA. As DNA, the CDR3 is TGCAGCGTTATATCGGGACAGGACTCCTACGAGCAGTACTTC. Encoded protein: CSVISGQDSYEQYF.

The V gene is TRBV5-1, the J gene TRBJ2-3, with D perhaps TRBD1 (5 bases). The length of the CDR3 is 15 residues. The germline V gene has CDR1 SGHRS and CDR2 YFSETQ. With 3 bases removed from V and 0 bases from J, the gap between germline ends came to 11 bases. In DNA form, the CDR3 reads TGCGCCAGCAGCTGGGGCCCCGTTAGCACAGATACGCAGTATTTT. Its protein product is CASSWGPVSTDTQYF.

Details on this clone: Since a much larger clone is just one base distant, this may be a read error. The identical CDR3 is also encoded by other nucleotide sequences in the sample. The chain combines TRBV11-2 with TRBJ1-6; D ambiguous. The CDR3 runs 15 residues. CDR1 SGHAT and CDR2 FQNNGV come from the germline V gene. The germline V and J ends were trimmed by 3 bases and 0 bases, with 6 bases remaining between them. The CDR3: CASSLESSYNSPLHF. The CDR3 DNA reads as TGTGCCAGCAGCTTGGAGAGCTCCTATAATTCACCCCTCCACTTT.